This is a list of T cell receptor beta chains from one sample in a study of T-cell reconstitution after alpha-beta-depleted transplantation in children. From the PCR reads, TCRdb called clonotypes with MiXCR, one entry per CDR3 protein. The table records 700,000 to 850,000 distinct CDR3 sequences, around 15% of them present only once. Sequenced here: PBMCs, mostly from graft donor cells, sampled 360 days after TCRalphabeta/CD19-depleted stem cell transplant. The origin of the receptors is a male patient younger than 18 who had a stem cell transplant for acute lymphoblastic leukemia, so the T cells may come from the graft donor. Both conserved end residues are part of each CDR3.

J gene,V gene,CDR3 protein
TRBJ2-1,TRBV5-1,CASSLAFSGLGEQFF
TRBJ1-1,TRBV4-1,CASSQFYLNTEAFF
TRBJ2-1,TRBV4-1,CASSQERGGLRVGEQFF
TRBJ2-1,TRBV11-2,CASSLGEGLAGVGEQFF
TRBJ1-2,TRBV5-1,CASSTDTGDGYTF
TRBJ2-7,TRBV19,CASSTDRAGEQYF
TRBJ2-5,TRBV6-5,CASSSQAQGGETQYF
TRBJ2-1,TRBV2,CASSPGLAGGPMYNEQFF
TRBJ1-1,TRBV27,CASSFSLGQADTEAFF
TRBJ2-1,TRBV6-5,CASSYDTSSSYNEQFF
TRBJ1-6,TRBV2,CASSARDLLNNSPLHF
TRBJ2-1,TRBV5-1,CASSSNLGNELFF
TRBJ1-3,TRBV5-1,CASSLGADSGNTIYF
TRBJ2-7,TRBV4-1,CASSQLAGVPYEQYF
TRBJ1-4,TRBV7-9,CASSGTGGEKLFF
TRBJ2-5,TRBV28,CASRVPGRKTQYF
TRBJ2-2,TRBV7-9,CASSLWETNTGELFF
TRBJ1-2,TRBV7-3,CASSLMATPRADGYTF
TRBJ2-1,TRBV11-2,CASSFPDVLSYNEQFF
TRBJ2-2,TRBV5-6,CASSPWTEDTGELFF
TRBJ1-2,TRBV18,CASSPRRRGEVAYGYTF
TRBJ1-4,TRBV14,CASSQDEIQGQSNEKLFF
TRBJ2-5,TRBV12-3/TRBV12-4,CDSSFWQGRETQYF
TRBJ2-5,TRBV3-1,CASSQKRSLYQETQYF
TRBJ2-7,TRBV5-1,CASSLIGSDAYEQYF